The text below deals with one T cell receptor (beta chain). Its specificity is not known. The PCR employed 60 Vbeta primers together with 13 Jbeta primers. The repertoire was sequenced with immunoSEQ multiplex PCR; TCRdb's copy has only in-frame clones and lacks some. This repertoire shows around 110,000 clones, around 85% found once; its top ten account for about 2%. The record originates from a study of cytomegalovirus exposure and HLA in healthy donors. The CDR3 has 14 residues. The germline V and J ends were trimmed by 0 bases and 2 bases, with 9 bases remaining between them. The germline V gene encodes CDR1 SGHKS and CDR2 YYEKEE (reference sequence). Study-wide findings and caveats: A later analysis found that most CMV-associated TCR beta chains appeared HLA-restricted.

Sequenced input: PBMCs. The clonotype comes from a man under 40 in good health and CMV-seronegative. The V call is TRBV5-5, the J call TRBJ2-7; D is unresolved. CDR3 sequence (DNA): TGTGCCAGCAGCTTGGGAACAGATACCTACGAGCAGTACTTC. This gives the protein CASSLGTDTYEQYF.